A selection of T cell receptor beta chains follows, all from one sample in a study of T-cell memory formation after mild COVID-19. Each CDR3 protein gets one entry after TCRdb re-called the 5' RACE reads with MiXCR. The sample lists 450,000 to 650,000 distinct CDR3 sequences, roughly 20% occurring once. The source material was PBMCs or a T cell subset sorted from them (not recorded which). Receptors were obtained from an adult woman who had mild COVID-19 (a few samples of this study predate the infection). Cell type and time point are not known. CDR3s include the opening cysteine and the closing phenylalanine or tryptophan. Each record gives: J gene, clone size, V gene, D gene, CDR3 DNA, CDR3 protein. The D gene is left open where the match is weak. Some rows mark clone size as missing; the rest say once, few, many or name a class of expanded clone.

>TRBJ2-7|.|TRBV18|.
TGTGCCAGCTCACCAGGGAATGGGTACGAGCAGTACTTC
CASSPGNGYEQYF
>TRBJ2-1|.|TRBV24-1|TRBD2
TGTGCCACCAGTGATTTCTGGCTAGCGGGCAATGAGCAGTTCTTC
CATSDFWLAGNEQFF
>TRBJ2-7|.|TRBV29-1|.
TGCAGCGTCCTCGACAGGTCATCCTCCTACGAGCAGTACTTC
CSVLDRSSSYEQYF
>TRBJ2-7|.|TRBV3-1|.
TGTGCCAGCAGCTGGACGCCAGACTACGAGCAGTACTTC
CASSWTPDYEQYF
>TRBJ1-2|few|TRBV27|TRBD1
TGTGCCAGCAGACCGACAGGGGGTGACTATGGCTACACCTTC
CASRPTGGDYGYTF
>TRBJ2-4|many|TRBV5-4|.
TGTGCCAGCAGCTTGAAGGGGGTCAAAAACATTCAGTACTTC
CASSLKGVKNIQYF
>TRBJ2-1|.|TRBV9|.
TGTGCCAGCAGCGTAGGAAGCGTGCTGGGTGATGAGCAGTTCTTC
CASSVGSVLGDEQFF
>TRBJ2-7|.|TRBV3-1|.
TGTGCCAGCAGCCAGGAAAATCTACACGAGCAGTACTTC
CASSQENLHEQYF
>TRBJ1-6|few|TRBV6-5|.
TGTGCCAGCAGCCCCGGGGTCAATTCACCCCTCCACTTT
CASSPGVNSPLHF
>TRBJ1-5|.|TRBV5-1|TRBD1
TGCGCCAGCAGCTTGGGTCAGGGGGCGAGCCAGCCCCAGCATTTT
CASSLGQGASQPQHF
>TRBJ1-1|few|TRBV29-1|.
TGCAGCGTTGCCCCGGGACTGACGAACACTGAAGCTTTCTTT
CSVAPGLTNTEAFF
>TRBJ2-2|once|TRBV7-9|TRBD1
TGTGCCAGCAGCAAAGGACAGGGGACAGCCGGGGAGCTGTTTTTT
CASSKGQGTAGELFF
>TRBJ1-5|few|TRBV7-8|TRBD1
TGTGCCAGCAGCTCAAACCCACAGGGGGCTAATGTAAATCAGCCCCAGCATTTT
CASSSNPQGANVNQPQHF
>TRBJ2-5|few|TRBV12-3/TRBV12-4|TRBD2
TGTGCCAGCAGTTTTGTGACTAGCGGTGACTCAAGGACCCAGTACTTC
CASSFVTSGDSRTQYF
>TRBJ2-7|.|TRBV6-2/TRBV6-3|TRBD1
TGTGCCAGCAGTTACCTAGCACAGGGGGACGGTTGGAGCTCCTACGAGCAGTACTTC
CASSYLAQGDGWSSYEQYF
>TRBJ2-3|few|TRBV12-3/TRBV12-4|TRBD2
TGTGCCAGCAGCACCGGGACTAGCGGGAGTTGGAGCACAGATACGCAGTATTTT
CASSTGTSGSWSTDTQYF
>TRBJ2-1|few|TRBV29-1|.
TGCAGCGTTGAAGGAGGGGTCCCTGCGTTCTTC
CSVEGGVPAFF
>TRBJ1-5|.|TRBV30|.
TGTGCCTGGAGTGTACGTGGGAGTCAGCCCCAGCATTTT
CAWSVRGSQPQHF
>TRBJ2-5|few|TRBV5-1|TRBD1
TGCGCCAGCAGCCCCGGGACAGGGGCCCCCCAAGAGACCCAGTACTTC
CASSPGTGAPQETQYF
>TRBJ2-3|.|TRBV20-1|.
TGCAGTGCTAGAGATATACAGGATGCAGGGGATACGCAGTATTTT
CSARDIQDAGDTQYF
>TRBJ2-6|.|TRBV9|.
TGTGCCAGCAGCGTAGGTGGCAGTTCTGGGGCCAACGTCCTGACTTTC
CASSVGGSSGANVLTF
>TRBJ2-7|.|TRBV3-1|TRBD1
TGTGCCAGCAGCCAAAAGTGGACAGGGGACGAGCAGTACTTC
CASSQKWTGDEQYF
>TRBJ2-2|.|TRBV15|.
TGTGCCACCAGCAGTGGCGGGGACCGGGAGCTGTTTTTT
CATSSGGDRELFF
>TRBJ2-3|.|TRBV6-5|.
TGTGCCAGCAGTTATGACAGGTCGCGGGATACGCAGTATTTT
CASSYDRSRDTQYF
>TRBJ2-1|few|TRBV11-3|TRBD2
TGTGCCAGCAGCTCCCCAAGGGACTACGGGAACAATGAGCAGTTCTTC
CASSSPRDYGNNEQFF
>TRBJ2-1|few|TRBV6-2/TRBV6-3|.
TGTGCCAGCAGTTATGGCTGGGACCCCGCCTACAATGAGCAGTTCTTC
CASSYGWDPAYNEQFF
>TRBJ1-5|.|TRBV2|TRBD1
TGTGCCAGCACTAGACAGGGATTAGGCAATCAGCCCCAGCATTTT
CASTRQGLGNQPQHF
>TRBJ1-1|few|TRBV20-1|TRBD1
TGCAGTGCTAGAGCCGGGACAGGGAGTCCGTCGGCTTTCTTT
CSARAGTGSPSAFF
>TRBJ1-5|.|TRBV15|TRBD1
TGTGCCACCAGCAGCCTAACAGGGGGAGAGCAGCCCCAGCATTTT
CATSSLTGGEQPQHF
>TRBJ1-2|.|TRBV7-2|.
TGTGCCAGCAGCTTACAGGGGCTCACATCTAACTATGGCTACACCTTC
CASSLQGLTSNYGYTF
>TRBJ2-7|few|TRBV5-1|.
TGCGCCAGCAGCGACCTCTTATCTTCGGGAGAGGGAGAGCAGTACTTC
CASSDLLSSGEGEQYF
>TRBJ2-7|.|TRBV7-2|TRBD2
TGTGCCAGCAGCTCCCATGGCCCTCTAGCGGGGGGACGCTCCTACGAGCAGTACTTC
CASSSHGPLAGGRSYEQYF
>TRBJ1-6|few|TRBV6-6|.
TGTGCCAGCAGTTATACCCCACGGGAAGGTTCACCCCTCCACTTT
CASSYTPREGSPLHF
>TRBJ2-1|.|TRBV12-3/TRBV12-4|TRBD1
TGTGCCATTACAGGGGATCTCGGGGATTACAATGAGCAGTTCTTC
CAITGDLGDYNEQFF
>TRBJ2-1|.|TRBV20-1|.
TGCAGTGGGGAAGGGCTAGCGAGTTACAATGAGCAGTTCTTC
CSGEGLASYNEQFF
>TRBJ2-2|medium-sized|TRBV5-1|TRBD1
TGCGCCAGCAGCCCTAGACAGGGCTTTGACACCGGGGAGCTGTTTTTT
CASSPRQGFDTGELFF
>TRBJ1-4|few|TRBV18|.
TGTGCCAGCTCATCGACTCCGGGTCCAACTAATGAAAAACTGTTTTTT
CASSSTPGPTNEKLFF
>TRBJ2-2|few|TRBV29-1|.
TGCAGCGTTGAAGACACGAACACCGGGGAGCTGTTTTTT
CSVEDTNTGELFF
>TRBJ1-1|.|TRBV6-5|.
TGTGCCAGCAGTCTAAGATCGGGACGCACTGAAGCTTTCTTT
CASSLRSGRTEAFF
>TRBJ1-2|.|TRBV7-2|.
TGTGCCAGCAGCCGACAGGCGGCTAACTATGGCTACACCTTC
CASSRQAANYGYTF
>TRBJ2-1|few|TRBV6-5|.
TGTGCCAGCAGTTACTCAGGGGGGCGCAGGATGTTCTTC
CASSYSGGRRMFF